This section outlines one T cell receptor beta chain sequence together with its context. What it recognizes is unknown. The donors were healthy bone marrow donors. The source of the sample is a study of cytomegalovirus exposure and HLA in healthy donors. About the study: Researchers previously reported finding fewer than 120 million unique TCR beta sequences from around 200 million T cells.

13 Jbeta primers and 60 Vbeta primers were used for the PCR. Here immunoSEQ multiplex PCR was the method, and the copy in TCRdb shows in-frame clones only, minus some. The sample totals about 30,000 clones. Broader study findings: The Asian-associated ancestry cluster reportedly had fewer N-insertions than the 666-donor mean in a later analysis. In a later analysis, TCR beta V- and J-gene trimming showed a link to a missense DCLRE1C variant.

This CDR3 contains 15 residues. Per the germline V gene, CDR1 is SGHNT and CDR2 is YYREEE (reference sequence). V lost 0 bases to trimming and J lost 6 bases, with 10 bases between them. The sequenced sample consisted of PBMCs. The rearrangement uses TRBV5-4 and TRBJ1-6, with D possibly being TRBD1 (6 bases). The receptor comes from a female donor in good health and CMV-seronegative. The CDR3 nucleotides read TGTGCCAGCAGCTTGGGCGGACAGACTAATTCACCCCTCCACTTT. As protein: CASSLGGQTNSPLHF.